The sequence of this T cell receptor (beta chain) was determined in a study of blood T cell repertoires in COVID-19. Turning to the study itself: Samples taken during acute and convalescent COVID-19 were collected in the United States, Italy and Spain. The analysed material was cDNA or gDNA that came from T cells, B-cell-depleted T cells, or PBMCs.

TCRdb's copy holds only in-frame clones and misses some; the assay was immunoSEQ multiplex PCR. The sample has just over 650,000 clones, 85% to 90% seen once; the top ten hold roughly 0.26%. The V gene's germline CDR1 is SGHNT and CDR2 YENEEA. Trimming took 3 bases from V and 8 from J; bases not matched to a gene: 6. The CDR3 sequence is 14 residues long. Sequencing was carried out using peripheral blood. This chain uses TRBV11-3 with TRBJ1-3; 8 bases agree with TRBD1. The receptor comes from a young woman with acute or convalescent COVID-19. DNA for the CDR3: TGTGCCAGCAGCTTGTATGGACAGGGAGACACCATATATTTT. The encoded protein is CASSLYGQGDTIYF.